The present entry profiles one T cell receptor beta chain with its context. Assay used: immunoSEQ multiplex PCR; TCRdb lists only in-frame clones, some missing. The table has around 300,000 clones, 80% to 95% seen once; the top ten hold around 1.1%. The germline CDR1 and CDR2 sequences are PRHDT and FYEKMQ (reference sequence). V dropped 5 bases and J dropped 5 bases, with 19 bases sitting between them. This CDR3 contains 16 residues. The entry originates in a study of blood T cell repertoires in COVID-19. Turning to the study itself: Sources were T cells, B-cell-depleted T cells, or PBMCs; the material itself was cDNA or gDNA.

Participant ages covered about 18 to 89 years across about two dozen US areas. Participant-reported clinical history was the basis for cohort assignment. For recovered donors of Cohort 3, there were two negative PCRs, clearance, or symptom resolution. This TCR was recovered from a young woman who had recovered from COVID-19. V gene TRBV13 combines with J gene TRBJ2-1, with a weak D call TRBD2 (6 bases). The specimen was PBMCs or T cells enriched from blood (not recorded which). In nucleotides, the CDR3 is TGTGCCAGCAGCGAGACCGTAGCGGCACGGCACAATGAGCAGTTCTTC. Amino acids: CASSETVAARHNEQFF.